The clone carrying this TCR beta chain was seen a single time. The antigen is undetermined. This sample is part of a study of T cell responses to AZD1222 COVID-19 vaccine. Study-level findings and limits: Repertoires were obtained solely post-peak T cell response. The donors showed a predominance of white British ancestry and of females, with possible underestimation of clonal diversity.

Assay: immunoSEQ multiplex PCR; the TCRdb copy retains only in-frame clones and omits some. Of 100,000 or so clones detected, roughly nine tenths appear once; the ten largest clones hold more than 40%. Trimming left V 3 bases short and J 4 bases short, with 10 bases between. This CDR3 contains 15 residues. Germline loops: CDR1 SGHVS, CDR2 FQNEAQ. The clonotype comes from an adult who received the AZD1222 COVID-19 vaccine. Sequencing was performed on peripheral blood, taken 28 days after the second AZD1222 dose. The V and J genes are TRBV7-8 and TRBJ1-6, with D perhaps matching TRBD1 (6 bases). This chain's CDR3 is CASSFRTAYNSPLHF. In DNA, the CDR3 is TGTGCCAGCAGCTTTAGGACAGCTTATAATTCACCCCTCCACTTT. The entire variable domain, with the rest obtained from reference TRBV7-8 and TRBJ1-6, is as follows: GAGVSQSPRYKVAKRGQDVALRCDPISGHVSLFWYQQALGQGPEFLTYFQNEAQLDKSGLPSDRFFAERPEGSVSTLKIQRTQQEDSAVYLCASSFRTAYNSPLHFGNGTRLTVT.